This paragraph reports one TCR beta chain. Its antigen is unidentified. This entry is derived from a study of monozygotic twins with inflammatory bowel disease. Broader study findings: Fewer clonotypes were shared with others by IBD patients than by healthy twins, especially with disease activity.

TCRdb re-called the 5' RACE reads, yielding one record per CDR3 amino acid sequence without DNA. This sample contains 140,000 to 150,000 distinct CDR3 sequences. This CDR3 contains 12 residues. Per the germline V gene, CDR1 is SGHRS and CDR2 is YFSETQ. The sequencing sample was made of blood. This receptor was obtained from a human donor with ulcerative colitis or Crohn's disease, or a healthy co-twin of an affected twin (not recorded which). The J gene is TRBJ2-7, the V gene TRBV5-1. CDR3: CASRYVSYEQYF.